This TCR beta chain was found in a study of T cell responses to AZD1222 COVID-19 vaccine. The protocol was immunoSEQ multiplex PCR, while the TCRdb copy is restricted to in-frame clones and leaves out a portion. The table records about 180,000 clones, roughly 92% of them present only once. Trimming shortened V by 2 bases and J by 3 bases, and 8 bases separated the two germline ends. Germline V gives CDR1 SEHNR, CDR2 FQNEAQ (reference sequence). The CDR3 extends over 13 amino acids. Points on this clone: Its antigen is unknown.

Study observations and caveats: Most donors were white British and more were female, and clonal diversity was possibly underestimated. With dominance at 160-218 and 743-854, vaccine-associated CD4 TCRs spanned spike. Sampling captured repertoires only after the peak T cell response.

Here the sequenced sample was peripheral blood, taken on day 0 of AZD1222 vaccination. The chain has TRBV7-9 and TRBJ2-7; tentative D call: TRBD1 (6 bases). The origin of this receptor is an adult in good health. The CDR3 region is CASSLTGNYEQYF. CDR3 DNA: TGTGCCAGCAGCTTAACAGGGAACTACGAGCAGTACTTC. Combining the CDR3 with reference TRBV7-9 and TRBJ2-7 gives the whole variable domain DTGVSQNPRHKITKRGQNVTFRCDPISEHNRLYWYRQTLGQGPEFLTYFQNEAQLEKSRLLSDRFSAERPKGSFSTLEIQRTEQGDSAMYLCASSLTGNYEQYFGPGTRLTVT.